Ten or more counts support the clone carrying this TCR beta chain. The V gene's germline CDR1 is LGHNA and CDR2 YSLEER. This CDR3 comprises 15 residues. Trimming stripped 3 bases from V and 8 bases from J, with 14 bases between. The sample belongs to a study of patients and donors after allogeneic stem cell transplantation. TCRdb fed the RT-PCR reads into MiXCR, producing one record per CDR3 protein. The repertoire includes over 130,000 distinct CDR3 sequences, 30% to 45% of them detected once, and about 50% sits in the top ten. The chain carries TRBV4-3 and TRBJ1-6; D is perhaps TRBD1 (5 bases). The source material was blood, either unsorted or a sorted T cell fraction (not recorded which). The sequence was collected from a human donor who was either an allogeneic HSCT recipient or a stem cell or donor lymphocyte infusion donor (not recorded which). It is not recorded whose cells these are; they may come from a transplant donor. The CDR3 spells CASSQLAGRDSPLHF. The DNA of the CDR3 is TGCGCCAGCAGCCAGTTGGCAGGGAGGGATTCACCCCTCCACTTT.